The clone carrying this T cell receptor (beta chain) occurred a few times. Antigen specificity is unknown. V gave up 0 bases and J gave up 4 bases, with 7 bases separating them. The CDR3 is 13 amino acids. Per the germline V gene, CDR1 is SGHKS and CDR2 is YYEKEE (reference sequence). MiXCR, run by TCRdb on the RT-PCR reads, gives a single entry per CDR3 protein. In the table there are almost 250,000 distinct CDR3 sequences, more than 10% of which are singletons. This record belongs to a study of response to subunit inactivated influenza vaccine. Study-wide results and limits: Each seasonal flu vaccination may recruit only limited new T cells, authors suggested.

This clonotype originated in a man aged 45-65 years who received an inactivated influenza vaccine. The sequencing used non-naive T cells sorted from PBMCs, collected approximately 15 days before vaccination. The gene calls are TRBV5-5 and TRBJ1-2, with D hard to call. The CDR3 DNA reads TGTGCCAGCAGCTTGGAGACTCTCTATGGCTACACCTTC. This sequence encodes CASSLETLYGYTF.